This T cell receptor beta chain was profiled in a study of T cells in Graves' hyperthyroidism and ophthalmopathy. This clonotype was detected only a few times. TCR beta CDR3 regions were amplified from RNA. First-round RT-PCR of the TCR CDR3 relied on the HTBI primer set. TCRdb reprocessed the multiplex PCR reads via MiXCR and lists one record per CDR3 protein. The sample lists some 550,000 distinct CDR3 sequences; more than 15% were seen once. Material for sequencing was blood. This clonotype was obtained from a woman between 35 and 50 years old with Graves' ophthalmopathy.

CDR3 DNA sequence: TGTGCCAGCAGTTTACCGGGACAGGGGAAAAACATTCAGTACTTC. Translation gives CASSLPGQGKNIQYF. V is TRBV28 and J is TRBJ2-4, with TRBD1 identical over 10 bases. Germline CDR1 reads MDHEN; CDR2 reads SYDVKM. The length of the CDR3 is 15 residues. The ends lost 2 bases at V and 4 bases at J; junction bases unmatched: 2.